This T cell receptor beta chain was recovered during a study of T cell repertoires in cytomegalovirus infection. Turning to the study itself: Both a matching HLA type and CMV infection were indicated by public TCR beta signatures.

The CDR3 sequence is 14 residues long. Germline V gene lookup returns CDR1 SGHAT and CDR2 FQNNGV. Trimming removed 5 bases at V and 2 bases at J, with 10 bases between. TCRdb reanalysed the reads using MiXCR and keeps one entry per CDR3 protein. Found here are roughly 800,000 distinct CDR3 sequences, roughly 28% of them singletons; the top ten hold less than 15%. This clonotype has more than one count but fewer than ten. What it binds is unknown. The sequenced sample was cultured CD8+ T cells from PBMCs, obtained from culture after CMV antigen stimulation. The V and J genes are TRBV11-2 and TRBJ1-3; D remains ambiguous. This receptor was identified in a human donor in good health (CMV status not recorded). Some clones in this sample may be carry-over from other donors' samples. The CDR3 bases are TGTGCCAGCAGCCCCTACCCTCCTGGAAACACCATATATTTT. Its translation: CASSPYPPGNTIYF.